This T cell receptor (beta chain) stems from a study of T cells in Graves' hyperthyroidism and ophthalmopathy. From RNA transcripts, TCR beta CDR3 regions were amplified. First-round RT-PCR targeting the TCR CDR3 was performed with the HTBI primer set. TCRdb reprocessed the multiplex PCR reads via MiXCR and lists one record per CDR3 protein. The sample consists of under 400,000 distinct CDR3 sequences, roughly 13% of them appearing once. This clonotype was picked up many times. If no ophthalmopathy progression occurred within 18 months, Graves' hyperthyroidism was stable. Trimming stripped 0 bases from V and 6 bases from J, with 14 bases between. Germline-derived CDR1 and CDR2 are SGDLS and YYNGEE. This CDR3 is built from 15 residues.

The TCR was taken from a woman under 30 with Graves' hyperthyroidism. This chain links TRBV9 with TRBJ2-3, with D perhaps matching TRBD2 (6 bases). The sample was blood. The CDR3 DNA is TGTGCCAGCAGCGTAGAAGATGGGACTTCGGATACGCAGTATTTT. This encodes CASSVEDGTSDTQYF. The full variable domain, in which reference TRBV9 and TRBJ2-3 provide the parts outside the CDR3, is DSGVTQTPKHLITATGQRVTLRCSPRSGDLSVYWYQQSLDQGLQFLIQYYNGEERAKGNILERFSAQQFPDLHSELNLSSLELGDSALYFCASSVEDGTSDTQYFGPGTRLTVL.